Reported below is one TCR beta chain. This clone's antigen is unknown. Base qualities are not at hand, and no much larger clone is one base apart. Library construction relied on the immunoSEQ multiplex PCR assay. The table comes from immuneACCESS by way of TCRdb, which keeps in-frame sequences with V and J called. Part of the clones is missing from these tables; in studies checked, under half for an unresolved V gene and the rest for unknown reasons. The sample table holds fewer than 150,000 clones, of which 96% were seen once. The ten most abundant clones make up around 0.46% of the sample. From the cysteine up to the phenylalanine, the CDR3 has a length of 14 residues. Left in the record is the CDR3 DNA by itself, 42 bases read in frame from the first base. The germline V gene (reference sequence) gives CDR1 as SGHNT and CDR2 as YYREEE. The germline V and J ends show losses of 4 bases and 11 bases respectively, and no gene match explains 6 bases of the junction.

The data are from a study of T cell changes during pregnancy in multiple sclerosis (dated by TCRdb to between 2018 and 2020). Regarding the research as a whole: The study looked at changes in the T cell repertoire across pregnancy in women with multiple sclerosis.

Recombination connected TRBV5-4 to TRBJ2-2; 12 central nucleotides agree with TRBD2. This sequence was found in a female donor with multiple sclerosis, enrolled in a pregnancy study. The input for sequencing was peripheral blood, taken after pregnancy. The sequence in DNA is TGTGCCAGCAGCAACCGACTAGCGGGAGCAGAGCTGTTTTTT. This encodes CASSNRLAGAELFF. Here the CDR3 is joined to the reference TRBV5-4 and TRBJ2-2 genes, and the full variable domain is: ETGVTQSPTHLIKTRGQQVTLRCSSQSGHNTVSWYQQALGQGPQFIFQYYREEENGRGNFPPRFSGLQFPNYSSELNVNALELDDSALYLCASSNRLAGAELFFGEGSRLTVL.